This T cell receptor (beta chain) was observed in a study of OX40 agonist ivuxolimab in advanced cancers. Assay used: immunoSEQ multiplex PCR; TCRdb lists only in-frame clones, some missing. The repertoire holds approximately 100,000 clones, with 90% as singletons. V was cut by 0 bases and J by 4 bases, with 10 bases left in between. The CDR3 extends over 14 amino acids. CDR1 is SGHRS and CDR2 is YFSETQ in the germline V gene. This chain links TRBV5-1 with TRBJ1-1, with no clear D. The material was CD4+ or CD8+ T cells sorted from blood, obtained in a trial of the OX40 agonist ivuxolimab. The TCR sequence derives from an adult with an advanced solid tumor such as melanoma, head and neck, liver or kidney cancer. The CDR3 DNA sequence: TGCGCCAGCAGCTTGGATGGGGTGGCCACTGAAGCTTTCTTT. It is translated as CASSLDGVATEAFF.